Below, 9 T cell receptor beta chains from the same sample are listed, as sequenced in a study of cytomegalovirus exposure and HLA in healthy donors. With 60 Vbeta and 13 Jbeta primers, the PCR was carried out. Repertoires were generated with immunoSEQ multiplex PCR, while TCRdb's copy carries only in-frame clones and drops some. Here the sample spans roughly 61,000 clones, over 75% being singletons. The sample taken for sequencing was PBMCs. Receptors originate from a male donor in good health and CMV-seronegative.

The rearrangement uses TRBV6-5 and TRBJ1-2; TRBD1 agrees at 7 bases. This CDR3 comprises 14 residues. Per germline, CDR1 MNHEY and CDR2 SVGAGI. J was trimmed by 4 bases and V by 6 bases; bases with no gene match: 8. The CDR3 DNA reads TGTGCCAGCAGCTCACAGGGGACGGGCTATGGCTACACCTTC. As protein: CASSSQGTGYGYTF.

This clone was observed a single time. CDR3: CAISERDRGYGYTF. In nucleotides, the CDR3 is TGTGCCATCAGTGAGCGGGACAGGGGCTATGGCTACACCTTC. The rearrangement uses TRBV10-3 and TRBJ1-2; TRBD1 agrees at 10 bases. V lost 2 bases and J lost 4; bases outside the gene matches: 1. CDR3 size: 14 residues. Germline CDR1 is ENHRY and CDR2 is SYGVKD.

The rearrangement links TRBV19 to TRBJ1-2; tentatively, D is TRBD1 (6 bases). Germline assignment: CDR1 LNHDA and CDR2 SQIVND (reference sequence). Trimming stripped 4 bases from V and 3 bases from J, with 18 bases between. This CDR3 has 16 amino acids. Here the CDR3 reads CASSRSGTPIYYGYTF. The CDR3 coding sequence is TGTGCCAGTAGTAGGTCCGGGACACCGATTTACTATGGCTACACCTTC.

This chain links TRBV19 with TRBJ1-2, with D maybe TRBD1 (6 bases). V lost 3 bases and J lost 0, with 11 bases in between. Germline V gives CDR1 LNHDA, CDR2 SQIVND (reference sequence). The CDR3 loop spans 15 amino acids. CDR3 in amino acids: CASSIGGHPNYGYTF. In DNA, the CDR3 is TGTGCCAGTAGTATTGGGGGCCACCCTAACTATGGCTACACCTTC.

The chain links TRBV6-5 to TRBJ1-1, with D unresolved. Germline V lookup: CDR1 MNHEY, CDR2 SVGAGI. Deletions cut 6 bases from V and 1 base from J, with 15 bases between. The CDR3 has 15 residues. The CDR3 nucleotides are TGTGCCAGCAGGCCCTGGCGGGGTTCGAACACTGAAGCTTTCTTT. This gives the protein CASRPWRGSNTEAFF.

The chain carries TRBV29-1 and TRBJ1-3; D is perhaps TRBD1 (6 bases). In germline, CDR1 is SQVTM, CDR2 ANQGSEA. The CDR3 is 15 amino acids. Trimming pared 6 bases from V and 0 bases from J, leaving 15 bases between. CDR3 in DNA: TGCAGCGTGCGGACAGACCTTTTCTCTGGAAACACCATATATTTT. It yields the protein CSVRTDLFSGNTIYF. The variable domain in full, completed from reference TRBV29-1 and TRBJ1-3, reads SAVISQKPSRDICQRGTSLTIQCQVDSQVTMMFWYRQQPGQSLTLIATANQGSEATYESGFVIDKFPISRPNLTFSTLTVSNMSPEDSSIYLCSVRTDLFSGNTIYFGEGSWLTVV.

Regarding this clone: Different DNA sequences within this sample yield the same CDR3. The rearrangement links TRBV6-5 to TRBJ1-1; D gene uncertain. The CDR3 length is 13 residues. V gave up 3 bases and J gave up 1 base, with 6 bases separating them. From germline, CDR1 is MNHEY and CDR2 SVGAGI. The CDR3: CASSYRGNTEAFF. The CDR3 coding sequence is TGTGCCAGCAGTTATCGCGGGAACACTGAAGCTTTCTTT.

The chain joins TRBV18 to TRBJ1-1; no definite D call. V gave up 8 bases and J gave up 6 bases, with 10 bases separating them. Germline V gene lookup returns CDR1 KGHSH and CDR2 LQKENI. The CDR3 extends over 11 amino acids. The CDR3 region is CASREGAEAFF. In DNA, the CDR3 is TGTGCCAGCAGGGAGGGAGCTGAAGCTTTCTTT.

V and J are TRBV7-2 and TRBJ1-5; D gene unclear. The CDR3 runs 13 residues. The germline V gene encodes CDR1 SGHTA and CDR2 FQGNSA. V was shortened by 4 bases and J by 9 bases, with 13 bases between the two germline ends. The CDR3 here is CASSSQTPRPQHF. The CDR3 bases are TGTGCCAGCAGCTCCCAGACACCGAGGCCCCAGCATTTT.